Listed below are T cell receptor beta chains from one sample, sequenced in a study of human T cells and chemical hapten exposure. Using its own MiXCR run on the RACE reads, TCRdb lists one record per CDR3 protein. The sample consists of about 35,000 distinct CDR3 sequences, around 6.4% of them appearing once. The sequences come from whole blood, collected in connection with sensitization to the hapten diphenylcyclopropenone (DPC). The source is a woman aged 25 to 39 with alopecia areata. Some clones in this sample may be carry-over from other donors' samples. Each CDR3 is given with its conserved first and last residue. The D gene is left open where the match is weak. Rows give clone size only sometimes, using once, few, many, or a class for an expanded clone.

v_gene	j_gene	abundance	d_gene	CDR3aa	CDR3nt
TRBV28	TRBJ2-5	few	.	CASSLISGGVGWGQVLLQETQYF	TGTGCCAGCAGTTTAATCTCGGGGGGTGTCGGCTGGGGGCAGGTCCTCCTCCAAGAGACCCAGTACTTC
TRBV7-2	TRBJ1-1	few	.	CASSSGRQNTEAFF	TGTGCCAGCAGCTCGGGCAGACAAAACACTGAAGCTTTCTTT
TRBV7-2	TRBJ2-5	few	.	CASSSRVRRGEETQYF	TGTGCCAGCAGCTCTCGAGTGAGGCGGGGCGAAGAGACCCAGTACTTC
TRBV27	TRBJ1-5	.	.	CASSFTASNQPQHF	TGTGCCAGCAGTTTCACAGCTAGCAATCAGCCCCAGCATTTT
TRBV12-3/TRBV12-4	TRBJ2-1	few	.	CASSLSGDNEQFF	TGTGCCAGCAGTTTAAGCGGTGACAATGAGCAGTTCTTC
TRBV10-3	TRBJ2-6	many	.	CAIKGSGDAGANVLTF	TGTGCCATCAAGGGCTCCGGGGACGCTGGGGCCAACGTCCTGACTTTC
TRBV12-3/TRBV12-4	TRBJ1-1	few	TRBD1	CASRTTGEAEAFF	TGTGCCAGCAGGACGACAGGGGAGGCTGAAGCTTTCTTT
TRBV7-3	TRBJ1-4	many	TRBD1	CASSPGGTGIEKLFF	TGTGCCAGCAGCCCAGGGGGGACAGGGATTGAAAAACTGTTTTTT
TRBV4-3	TRBJ1-5	many	.	CASSQARNQPQHF	TGCGCCAGCAGCCAAGCGCGGAATCAGCCCCAGCATTTT
TRBV3-1	TRBJ1-2	few	TRBD1	CASSQAGQGVGGYTF	TGTGCCAGCAGCCAAGCGGGACAGGGTGTGGGGGGCTACACCTTC
TRBV5-4	TRBJ2-3	.	.	CASSLVSSTDTQYF	TGTGCCAGCAGCTTGGTCTCTAGCACAGATACGCAGTATTTT
TRBV20-1	TRBJ1-4	many	.	CSARPTGWEKLFF	TGCAGTGCTAGACCTACAGGGTGGGAAAAACTGTTTTTT